Each of the 15 T cell receptor beta chains below was sequenced from the same sample in a study of cytotoxic CD8 clonotypes in ibrutinib-treated CLL. The protocol was immunoSEQ multiplex PCR, while the TCRdb copy is restricted to in-frame clones and leaves out a portion. The repertoire has 200,000 to 250,000 clones, 79% of them found once; the top ten carry 10% to 12%. The material sequenced was PBMCs, taken after 12 months of ibrutinib treatment. These receptors all stem from a human donor with chronic lymphocytic leukemia.

On this clone: Germline is not matched at one junction end, which may reflect a read error. The chain carries TRBV7-7 and TRBJ2-1, with TRBD2 matching 7 bases. Germline values: CDR1 SSHAT, CDR2 FNYEAQ (reference sequence). The CDR3 totals 15 residues. Here the CDR3 DNA reads TGTGCTAGCAGCCCCGGCGGGAGAGACACCAATGAGCAGTTCTTC. Translation gives CASSPGGRDTNEQFF.

The chain has TRBV6-1 and TRBJ1-2; D is unclear. Germline V gives CDR1 MNHNS, CDR2 SASEGT. The V end was cut by 4 bases, the J end by 0 bases, with 9 bases between. The CDR3 loop spans 14 amino acids. CDR3 amino acids: CASSATISNYGYTF. The CDR3 region has the DNA TGTGCCAGCAGTGCGACAATTTCTAACTATGGCTACACCTTC.

This clone has just a few counts. This sequence joins TRBV18 and TRBJ2-7; D is ambiguous. The ends were cut back, 1 base at V and 5 bases at J, with 6 bases in the middle. The CDR3 contains 12 residues. From germline, CDR1 is KGHSH and CDR2 LQKENI. The CDR3 DNA is TGTGCCAGCTCACCACAAGGAGACGAGCAGTACTTC. Translation gives CASSPQGDEQYF.

The chain links TRBV7-6 to TRBJ1-6, with TRBD1 matching over 9 bases. Germline V gene sequence: CDR1 SGHVS, CDR2 FNYEAQ. The V and J ends lost 5 bases and 0 bases, in that order; junction bases with no gene match: 11. The CDR3 runs to 19 residues. DNA for the CDR3: TGTGCCAGCAGCCCCCAAGTGGGACAGGGTAACTCCTATAATTCACCCCTCCACTTT. It yields the protein CASSPQVGQGNSYNSPLHF.

This chain joins TRBV7-9 and TRBJ2-7; possible D gene TRBD2, 5 bases. With 5 bases removed from V and 6 bases from J, the gap between germline ends came to 14 bases. The V gene's germline CDR1 is SEHNR and CDR2 FQNEAQ (reference sequence). This CDR3 has 13 amino acids. In nucleotides, the CDR3 is TGTGCCAGCAGCCTAGTCGAGGGATCCGAGCAGTACTTC. The encoded protein is CASSLVEGSEQYF.

The chain combines TRBV7-8 with TRBJ1-2; D uncertain. Trimming took off 9 bases at V and 0 bases at J, with 17 bases between the two ends. CDR3 size: 15 residues. The germline gives CDR1 SGHVS, CDR2 FQNEAQ. The CDR3 loop reads CASSSPGSPNYGYTF. As DNA, the CDR3 is TGTGCCAGTTCCTCCCCTGGTAGCCCTAACTATGGCTACACCTTC.

This clone was detected once. This chain uses TRBV29-1 with TRBJ2-7; D not resolved. There are 12 residues in the CDR3. Germline V gives CDR1 SQVTM, CDR2 ANQGSEA. V lost 5 bases to trimming and J lost 2 bases, with 10 bases between them. The CDR3 sequence: CSVKVAPYEQYF. The CDR3 DNA sequence: TGCAGCGTTAAAGTAGCCCCCTACGAGCAGTACTTC.

This clone was seen once. This chain links TRBV2 with TRBJ1-2; D not certain. Per the germline V gene, CDR1 is SNHLY and CDR2 is FYNNEI. The CDR3 is 13 residues long. V shed 6 bases and J shed 5 bases, with 13 bases lying between them. CDR3 sequence: CASRVDLRYGYTF. In nucleotides, the CDR3 is TGTGCCAGCAGAGTAGACCTTAGGTATGGCTACACCTTC.

The chain joins TRBV7-3 to TRBJ2-3; maybe TRBD1 (6 bases). Looked up from germline, CDR1 is SGHTA and CDR2 is FQGTGA. The CDR3 runs to 13 residues. V lost 5 bases and J lost 6, with 12 bases in between. CDR3 DNA sequence: TGTGCCAGCAGCCCGGCCGACAGGGATACGCAGTATTTT. It yields the protein CASSPADRDTQYF.

V is TRBV7-8 and J is TRBJ2-4, with a tentative D call TRBD1 (5 bases). Trimming took off 2 bases at V and 0 bases at J, with 20 bases between the two ends. This CDR3 contains 19 residues. The germline CDR1 and CDR2 sequences are SGHVS and FQNEAQ. The DNA of the CDR3 is TGTGCCAGCAGCTTAAAAGGGGCCTTCCCAAACTTAGCCAAAAACATTCAGTACTTC. Residues: CASSLKGAFPNLAKNIQYF. Full variable domain (outside the CDR3, taken from reference TRBV7-8 and TRBJ2-4): GAGVSQSPRYKVAKRGQDVALRCDPISGHVSLFWYQQALGQGPEFLTYFQNEAQLDKSGLPSDRFFAERPEGSVSTLKIQRTQQEDSAVYLCASSLKGAFPNLAKNIQYFGAGTRLSVL.

In this sample, this clone turned up a few times. This chain uses TRBV7-9 with TRBJ1-2; D is possibly TRBD1 (5 bases). The germline CDR1 and CDR2 sequences are SEHNR and FQNEAQ (reference sequence). V lost 5 bases, J lost 6 bases, and 10 bases lay in between. The CDR3 consists of 12 residues. Here the CDR3 reads CASSVQGNGYTF. CDR3 coding DNA: TGTGCCAGCAGCGTTCAGGGTAATGGCTACACCTTC.

The chain employs TRBV7-6 and TRBJ2-1; possible D gene TRBD2, 5 bases. The CDR3 contains 14 residues. The V and J ends lost 0 bases and 7 bases respectively, with 10 bases between them. Germline CDR1 SGHVS, CDR2 FNYEAQ. The CDR3 protein is CASSLAGEPNEQFF. CDR3 in DNA: TGTGCCAGCAGCTTAGCGGGAGAACCGAATGAGCAGTTCTTC.

This chain connects TRBV7-9 to TRBJ2-3, with D uncertain. V was pared by 5 bases and J by 6 bases, with 9 bases between. This CDR3 contains 12 residues. Germline lookup yields CDR1 SEHNR and CDR2 FQNEAQ (reference sequence). Here the CDR3 DNA reads TGTGCCAGCAGCCCTAGAGAGGATACGCAGTATTTT. It encodes CASSPREDTQYF.

The rearrangement uses TRBV6-6 and TRBJ2-7; 15 bases agree with TRBD2. The germline CDR1 and CDR2 sequences are MNHNY and SVGAGI (reference sequence). The CDR3 loop spans 15 amino acids. After removal of 4 bases from V and 3 bases from J, the junction contained 1 base not matched to a gene. The CDR3 protein is CASSWGLAGGYEQYF. The CDR3 coding sequence is TGTGCCAGCAGTTGGGGACTAGCGGGGGGCTACGAGCAGTACTTC.

This clone was found once. For the CDR3, the DNA is TGTGCCAGCAGCTTAAGGACTACCGAGTATGAGCAGTTCTTC. Its protein product is CASSLRTTEYEQFF. V usage is TRBV7-2 and J usage is TRBJ2-1; a possible D gene is TRBD2 (6 bases). This CDR3 is built from 14 residues. CDR1 and CDR2 (germline): SGHTA, FQGNSA. The V and J ends lost 2 bases and 8 bases respectively, with 13 bases between them.